This TCR beta chain comes out of a study of shared T cell receptors in the human thymus. Germline V gene data show CDR1 as ENHRY and CDR2 as SYGVKD. Between the trimmed V and J ends, which lost 0 bases and 4 bases, there was a span of 7 bases. The CDR3 runs 14 residues. Sequencing was performed with immunoSEQ multiplex PCR; in TCRdb, only in-frame clones are kept and a portion is missing. Here the sample spans hundreds of thousands of clones, 87% being singletons. These data also formed part of another study, on human thymus T cells. That paper notes: Corrective cardiac surgery supplied the resected thymus tissue. Blood and thymic repertoires both appeared biased in V and J gene usage. In unrelated individuals, thymic repertoires overlapped highly, according to related research.

The TCR comes from a boy younger than two with a congenital heart defect. This chain links TRBV10-3 with TRBJ2-1; D gene uncertain. Sequencing was carried out using thymocytes. In nucleotides, the CDR3 is TGTGCCATCAGTGAGTCGCTAGTTTACAATGAGCAGTTCTTC. Protein sequence: CAISESLVYNEQFF.